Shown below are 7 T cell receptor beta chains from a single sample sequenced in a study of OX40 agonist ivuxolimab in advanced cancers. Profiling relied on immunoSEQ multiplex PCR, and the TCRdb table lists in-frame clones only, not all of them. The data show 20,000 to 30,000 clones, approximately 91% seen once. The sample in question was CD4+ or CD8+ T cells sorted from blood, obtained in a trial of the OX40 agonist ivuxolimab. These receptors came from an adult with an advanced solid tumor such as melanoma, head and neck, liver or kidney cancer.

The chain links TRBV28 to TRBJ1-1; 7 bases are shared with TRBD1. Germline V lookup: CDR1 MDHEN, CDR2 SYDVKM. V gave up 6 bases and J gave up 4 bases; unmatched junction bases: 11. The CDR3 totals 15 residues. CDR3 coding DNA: TGTGCCAGCAGCCTACCGAACCACAGGGGCACTGAAGCTTTCTTT. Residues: CASSLPNHRGTEAFF.

The CDR3 is CASSFRPWATEAFF. The CDR3 bases are TGTGCCAGCAGTTTTCGGCCTTGGGCCACTGAAGCTTTCTTT. The chain links TRBV28 to TRBJ1-1; D gene unclear. Trimming left V 3 bases short and J 4 bases short, with 12 bases between. Germline V gene sequence: CDR1 MDHEN, CDR2 SYDVKM. The CDR3 has 14 residues.

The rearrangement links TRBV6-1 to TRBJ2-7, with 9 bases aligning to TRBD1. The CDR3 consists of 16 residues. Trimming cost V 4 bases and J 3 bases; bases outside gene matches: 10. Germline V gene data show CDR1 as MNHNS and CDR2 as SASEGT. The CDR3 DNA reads TGTGCCAGCAGTGGAACCGGGACAGGGAACTTCTACGAGCAGTACTTC. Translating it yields CASSGTGTGNFYEQYF.

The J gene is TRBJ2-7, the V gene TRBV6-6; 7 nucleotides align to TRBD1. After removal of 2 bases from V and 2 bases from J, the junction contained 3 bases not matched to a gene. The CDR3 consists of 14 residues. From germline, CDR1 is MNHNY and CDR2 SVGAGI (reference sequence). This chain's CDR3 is CASSYADRAYEQYF. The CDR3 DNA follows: TGTGCCAGCAGTTACGCCGACAGGGCCTACGAGCAGTACTTC.

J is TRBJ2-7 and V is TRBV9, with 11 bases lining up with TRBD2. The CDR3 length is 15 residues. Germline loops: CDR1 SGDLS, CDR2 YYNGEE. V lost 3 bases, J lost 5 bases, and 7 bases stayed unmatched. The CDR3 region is CASSAQTSGIHEQYF. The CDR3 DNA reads TGTGCCAGCAGCGCACAGACTAGCGGGATCCACGAGCAGTACTTC.

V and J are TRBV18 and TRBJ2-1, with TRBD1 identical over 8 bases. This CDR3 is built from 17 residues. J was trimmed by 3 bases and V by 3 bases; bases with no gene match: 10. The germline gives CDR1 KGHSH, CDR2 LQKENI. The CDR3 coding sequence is TGTGCCAGCTCACCCCGAGGACAGGGCGGCATCTACAATGAGCAGTTCTTC. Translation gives CASSPRGQGGIYNEQFF. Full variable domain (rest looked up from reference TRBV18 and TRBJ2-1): NAGVMQNPRHLVRRRGQEARLRCSPMKGHSHVYWYRQLPEEGLKFMVYLQKENIIDESGMPKERFSAEFPKEGPSILRIQQVVRGDSAAYFCASSPRGQGGIYNEQFFGPGTRLTVL.

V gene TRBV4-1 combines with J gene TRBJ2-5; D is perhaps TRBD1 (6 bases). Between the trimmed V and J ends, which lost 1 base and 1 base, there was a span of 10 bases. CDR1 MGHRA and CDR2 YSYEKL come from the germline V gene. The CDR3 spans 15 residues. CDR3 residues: CASSQADRSQETQYF. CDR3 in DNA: TGCGCCAGCAGCCAAGCTGACAGGAGCCAAGAGACCCAGTACTTC.